This is a list of T cell receptor beta chains from one sample in a study of blood T cell repertoires in COVID-19. Sequencing used immunoSEQ multiplex PCR; TCRdb keeps in-frame clones, though not all of them. Of approximately 150,000 clones in the sample, approximately 84% were seen once. Sample: peripheral blood. The receptors here all came from a human donor in a cohort sampled during active COVID-19. Both conserved end residues are part of each CDR3. Each record gives: J gene, D gene, V gene, clone size, CDR3 protein, CDR3 DNA. D genes are given only for firm matches. Clone size appears in some rows only: once, few, many, or a class for an expanded clone.

j_gene: TRBJ2-3
d_gene: TRBD2
v_gene: TRBV19
abundance: .
CDR3aa: CASTNPGGGLDTQYF
CDR3nt: TGTGCCAGTACCAACCCCGGGGGGGGGTTGGATACGCAGTATTTT

j_gene: TRBJ2-3
d_gene: .
v_gene: TRBV5-1
abundance: .
CDR3aa: CASSPQGLSTDTQYF
CDR3nt: TGCGCCAGCAGCCCCCAGGGTCTCAGCACAGATACGCAGTATTTT

j_gene: TRBJ2-5
d_gene: TRBD2
v_gene: TRBV11-2
abundance: .
CDR3aa: CASSSRLAGVRGETQYF
CDR3nt: TGTGCCAGCAGCTCGAGACTAGCGGGAGTCAGGGGAGAGACCCAGTACTTC

j_gene: TRBJ2-3
d_gene: TRBD2
v_gene: TRBV3-1/TRBV3-2
abundance: .
CDR3aa: CASSPSGGAADTQYF
CDR3nt: TGTGCCAGCAGCCCCAGCGGGGGGGCCGCAGATACGCAGTATTTT

j_gene: TRBJ1-1
d_gene: .
v_gene: TRBV21-1
abundance: .
CDR3aa: CASTPGDLF
CDR3nt: TGTGCCAGCACCCCGGGAGACTTATTT

j_gene: TRBJ2-1
d_gene: TRBD2
v_gene: TRBV19
abundance: .
CDR3aa: CASSQPGLARFF
CDR3nt: TGTGCCAGTAGTCAGCCGGGACTAGCGCGGTTCTTC

j_gene: TRBJ1-2
d_gene: .
v_gene: TRBV3-1/TRBV3-2
abundance: once
CDR3aa: CASSQDVEIHGYTF
CDR3nt: TGTGCCAGCAGCCAAGATGTAGAGATACATGGCTACACCTTC

j_gene: TRBJ2-2
d_gene: TRBD1
v_gene: TRBV4-2
abundance: .
CDR3aa: CASSQEDRVSTGELFF
CDR3nt: TGTGCCAGCAGCCAAGAGGACAGGGTCTCCACCGGGGAGCTGTTTTTT

j_gene: TRBJ1-5
d_gene: .
v_gene: TRBV2
abundance: .
CDR3aa: CASSRELNQPQHF
CDR3nt: TGTGCCAGCAGTAGGGAGCTCAATCAGCCCCAGCATTTT

j_gene: TRBJ2-1
d_gene: TRBD2
v_gene: TRBV4-2
abundance: .
CDR3aa: CASSPSNRRGNYNEQFF
CDR3nt: TGTGCCAGCAGCCCCTCGAATAGGCGGGGGAATTACAATGAGCAGTTCTTC

j_gene: TRBJ1-5
d_gene: .
v_gene: TRBV4-2
abundance: once
CDR3aa: CASSPEVVTSNQPQHF
CDR3nt: TGTGCCAGCAGCCCCGAGGTCGTCACTAGCAATCAGCCCCAGCATTTT

j_gene: TRBJ1-6
d_gene: .
v_gene: TRBV5-1
abundance: .
CDR3aa: CASSPDLDSPLHF
CDR3nt: TGCGCCAGCAGTCCCGACTTGGATTCACCCCTCCACTTT

j_gene: TRBJ1-1
d_gene: .
v_gene: TRBV30
abundance: .
CDR3aa: CAWSVEGGTEAFF
CDR3nt: TGTGCCTGGAGTGTCGAGGGAGGCACTGAAGCTTTCTTT

j_gene: TRBJ2-1
d_gene: TRBD2
v_gene: TRBV19
abundance: .
CDR3aa: CASKIITSGRGERNEQFF
CDR3nt: TGTGCCAGTAAAATAATAACTAGCGGGAGAGGGGAGAGAAATGAGCAGTTCTTC

j_gene: TRBJ1-1
d_gene: .
v_gene: TRBV20-1
abundance: .
CDR3aa: CSASTLQEGSEAFF
CDR3nt: TGCAGTGCTAGTACTCTACAGGAAGGAAGTGAAGCTTTCTTT

j_gene: TRBJ1-3
d_gene: .
v_gene: TRBV3-1/TRBV3-2
abundance: .
CDR3aa: CASSQGHLLNTIYF
CDR3nt: TGTGCCAGCAGCCAAGGTCATTTACTAAACACCATATATTTT

j_gene: TRBJ1-5
d_gene: TRBD1
v_gene: TRBV10-3
abundance: .
CDR3aa: CATGQGEQPQHF
CDR3nt: TGTGCCACGGGACAGGGCGAACAGCCCCAGCATTTT

j_gene: TRBJ1-2
d_gene: .
v_gene: TRBV10-3
abundance: .
CDR3aa: CAISEDTAPYGYTF
CDR3nt: TGTGCCATCAGTGAAGACACAGCCCCCTATGGCTACACCTTC

j_gene: TRBJ2-1
d_gene: .
v_gene: TRBV3-1/TRBV3-2
abundance: .
CDR3aa: CASSPGLPVNGPEQFF
CDR3nt: TGTGCCAGCAGCCCCGGACTACCCGTGAACGGTCCTGAGCAGTTCTTC

j_gene: TRBJ1-3
d_gene: TRBD1
v_gene: TRBV28
abundance: .
CDR3aa: CASRRDRGNTIYF
CDR3nt: TGTGCCAGCCGGCGGGACAGAGGAAACACCATATATTTT

j_gene: TRBJ2-1
d_gene: TRBD2
v_gene: TRBV2
abundance: .
CDR3aa: CASSEALAGLVNEQFF
CDR3nt: TGTGCCAGCAGTGAAGCGCTAGCGGGGTTAGTGAATGAGCAGTTCTTC

j_gene: TRBJ1-3
d_gene: .
v_gene: TRBV21-1
abundance: few
CDR3aa: CASSKFLKQGKSGNTIYF
CDR3nt: TGTGCCAGCAGCAAATTCCTCAAGCAGGGGAAATCCGGAAACACCATATATTTT

j_gene: TRBJ2-3
d_gene: .
v_gene: TRBV7-9
abundance: .
CDR3aa: CASSPLEINTQYF
CDR3nt: TGTGCCAGCAGCCCTCTAGAGATTAATACGCAGTATTTT

j_gene: TRBJ1-3
d_gene: .
v_gene: TRBV4-1
abundance: .
CDR3aa: CASSHPGGTGNTIYF
CDR3nt: TGCGCCAGCAGCCACCCGGGAGGGACTGGAAACACCATATATTTT

j_gene: TRBJ2-2
d_gene: TRBD1
v_gene: TRBV24-1
abundance: .
CDR3aa: CATRGQGGTGELFF
CDR3nt: TGTGCCACCAGGGGACAGGGAGGGACCGGGGAGCTGTTTTTT

j_gene: TRBJ2-1
d_gene: .
v_gene: TRBV9
abundance: .
CDR3aa: CASSVGPPGYSYNEQFF
CDR3nt: TGTGCCAGCAGCGTAGGCCCCCCGGGATACTCCTACAATGAGCAGTTCTTC

j_gene: TRBJ2-2
d_gene: .
v_gene: TRBV29-1
abundance: .
CDR3aa: CSVEDPLAGVDGELFF
CDR3nt: TGCAGCGTTGAAGACCCCCTAGCAGGGGTCGACGGGGAGCTGTTTTTT

j_gene: TRBJ1-5
d_gene: TRBD1
v_gene: TRBV28
abundance: few
CDR3aa: CASSKTGGWQPQHF
CDR3nt: TGTGCCAGCAGTAAGACAGGGGGCTGGCAGCCCCAGCATTTT

j_gene: TRBJ2-7
d_gene: .
v_gene: TRBV2
abundance: .
CDR3aa: CASDHQSYEQYF
CDR3nt: TGTGCCAGCGATCACCAGTCCTACGAGCAGTACTTC

j_gene: TRBJ2-5
d_gene: TRBD1
v_gene: TRBV5-1
abundance: .
CDR3aa: CASSFGQGALETQYF
CDR3nt: TGCGCCAGCAGCTTCGGACAGGGGGCTTTAGAGACCCAGTACTTC

j_gene: TRBJ2-5
d_gene: .
v_gene: TRBV5-1
abundance: .
CDR3aa: CASSWQSQETQYF
CDR3nt: TGCGCCAGCAGTTGGCAGTCCCAAGAGACCCAGTACTTC

j_gene: TRBJ2-2
d_gene: TRBD1
v_gene: TRBV13
abundance: .
CDR3aa: CASSPQGAGELFF
CDR3nt: TGTGCCAGCAGCCCACAGGGGGCCGGGGAGCTGTTTTTT

j_gene: TRBJ1-4
d_gene: .
v_gene: TRBV7-6
abundance: .
CDR3aa: CASSQNTGFNEKLFF
CDR3nt: TGTGCCAGCAGCCAAAACACAGGGTTTAATGAAAAACTGTTTTTT

j_gene: TRBJ2-3
d_gene: .
v_gene: TRBV10-1
abundance: .
CDR3aa: CASSWGVGDTQYF
CDR3nt: TGCGCCAGCAGTTGGGGGGTCGGAGATACGCAGTATTTT

j_gene: TRBJ2-2
d_gene: .
v_gene: TRBV19
abundance: few
CDR3aa: CASSMIVLGELFF
CDR3nt: TGTGCCAGTAGTATGATAGTCCTCGGGGAGCTGTTTTTT

j_gene: TRBJ1-5
d_gene: .
v_gene: TRBV6-2/TRBV6-3
abundance: .
CDR3aa: CASSYADRLNQPQHF
CDR3nt: TGTGCCAGCAGTTATGCTGACAGGCTCAATCAGCCCCAGCATTTT

j_gene: TRBJ2-5
d_gene: .
v_gene: TRBV14
abundance: .
CDR3aa: CASSQGQGWETQYF
CDR3nt: TGTGCCAGCAGCCAAGGGCAGGGGTGGGAGACCCAGTACTTC

j_gene: TRBJ2-4
d_gene: .
v_gene: TRBV1
abundance: .
CDR3aa: CTSSHRTSGRPKNIQYF
CDR3nt: TGCACCAGCAGCCACCGGACTAGCGGGAGGCCCAAAAACATTCAGTACTTC

j_gene: TRBJ2-7
d_gene: .
v_gene: TRBV27
abundance: .
CDR3aa: CASSPLPGPTSYEQYF
CDR3nt: TGTGCCAGCAGTCCCCTTCCAGGGCCTACTTCCTACGAGCAGTACTTC

j_gene: TRBJ2-2
d_gene: TRBD2
v_gene: TRBV3-1/TRBV3-2
abundance: .
CDR3aa: CASRLAGGTGELFF
CDR3nt: TGTGCCAGCAGGTTAGCGGGGGGGACCGGGGAGCTGTTTTTT

j_gene: TRBJ2-4
d_gene: .
v_gene: TRBV5-4
abundance: .
CDR3aa: CASSPATRGLAKNIQYF
CDR3nt: TGTGCCAGCAGCCCCGCGACACGGGGACTAGCCAAAAACATTCAGTACTTC

j_gene: TRBJ1-4
d_gene: .
v_gene: TRBV7-6
abundance: .
CDR3aa: CASSKGGQSNEKLFF
CDR3nt: TGTGCCAGCAGCAAAGGGGGACAAAGTAATGAAAAACTGTTTTTT

j_gene: TRBJ2-3
d_gene: .
v_gene: TRBV6-5
abundance: .
CDR3aa: CASSYGGLTDTQYF
CDR3nt: TGTGCCAGCAGTTACGGGGGCCTCACAGATACGCAGTATTTT

j_gene: TRBJ1-2
d_gene: .
v_gene: TRBV9
abundance: .
CDR3aa: CASSVERTAFNYGYTF
CDR3nt: TGTGCCAGCAGCGTAGAGAGGACAGCCTTTAACTATGGCTACACCTTC

j_gene: TRBJ2-3
d_gene: .
v_gene: TRBV7-9
abundance: .
CDR3aa: CASSSSLDLTDTQYF
CDR3nt: TGTGCCAGCAGCTCATCCCTAGATCTCACAGATACGCAGTATTTT

j_gene: TRBJ2-3
d_gene: TRBD2
v_gene: TRBV3-1/TRBV3-2
abundance: .
CDR3aa: CASSRNPGGRDTQYF
CDR3nt: TGTGCCAGCAGCCGAAATCCGGGAGGACGGGATACGCAGTATTTT

j_gene: TRBJ1-3
d_gene: TRBD1
v_gene: TRBV5-1
abundance: .
CDR3aa: CASSSQGFGNTIYF
CDR3nt: TGCGCCAGCAGCTCACAGGGGTTTGGAAACACCATATATTTT

j_gene: TRBJ2-1
d_gene: TRBD2
v_gene: TRBV4-1
abundance: once
CDR3aa: CASSQSPAGGRDEQFF
CDR3nt: TGCGCCAGCAGTCAATCCCCTGCGGGGGGGCGGGATGAGCAGTTCTTC

j_gene: TRBJ1-6
d_gene: TRBD1
v_gene: TRBV9
abundance: .
CDR3aa: CASSVAGTGVNSPLHF
CDR3nt: TGTGCCAGCAGCGTAGCAGGGACAGGTGTGAATTCACCCCTCCACTTT

j_gene: TRBJ1-4
d_gene: .
v_gene: TRBV30
abundance: .
CDR3aa: CAWITFRDGGEKLFF
CDR3nt: TGTGCCTGGATTACCTTCCGGGACGGAGGGGAAAAACTGTTTTTT

j_gene: TRBJ1-5
d_gene: .
v_gene: TRBV15
abundance: .
CDR3aa: CATSRGKSQPQHF
CDR3nt: TGTGCCACCAGCAGAGGTAAGAGTCAGCCCCAGCATTTT

j_gene: TRBJ1-4
d_gene: .
v_gene: TRBV4-1
abundance: once
CDR3aa: CASSQALQPTNEKLFF
CDR3nt: TGCGCCAGCAGCCAAGCCCTACAGCCAACTAATGAAAAACTGTTTTTT

j_gene: TRBJ2-6
d_gene: .
v_gene: TRBV28
abundance: .
CDR3aa: CASSGQLFSGANVLTF
CDR3nt: TGTGCCAGCAGTGGACAGCTCTTCTCTGGGGCCAACGTCCTGACTTTC

j_gene: TRBJ2-1
d_gene: .
v_gene: TRBV6-1
abundance: .
CDR3aa: CASSEGGELEQFF
CDR3nt: TGTGCCAGCAGTGAAGGGGGGGAACTTGAGCAGTTCTTC

j_gene: TRBJ2-7
d_gene: .
v_gene: TRBV28
abundance: once
CDR3aa: CASTPGLPSYEQYF
CDR3nt: TGTGCCAGTACCCCGGGACTCCCCTCCTACGAGCAGTACTTC

j_gene: TRBJ2-2
d_gene: TRBD2
v_gene: TRBV7-9
abundance: .
CDR3aa: CASRSGAVLGELFF
CDR3nt: TGTGCCAGCAGAAGCGGGGCCGTGCTGGGGGAGCTGTTTTTT

j_gene: TRBJ1-2
d_gene: .
v_gene: TRBV28
abundance: .
CDR3aa: CASSREGYGYTF
CDR3nt: TGTGCCAGCAGTCGTGAGGGTTATGGCTACACCTTC

j_gene: TRBJ2-2
d_gene: .
v_gene: TRBV5-6
abundance: .
CDR3aa: CASSLLSTGTGELFF
CDR3nt: TGTGCCAGCAGCTTGTTATCTACAGGCACCGGGGAGCTGTTTTTT

j_gene: TRBJ1-1
d_gene: .
v_gene: TRBV7-2
abundance: .
CDR3aa: CASSPLRREVTEAFF
CDR3nt: TGTGCCAGCAGTCCTTTGCGGCGGGAGGTCACTGAAGCTTTCTTT

j_gene: TRBJ2-7
d_gene: TRBD1
v_gene: TRBV15
abundance: .
CDR3aa: CATSRDRGLLEQYF
CDR3nt: TGTGCCACCAGCAGGGACAGGGGCCTCTTGGAGCAGTACTTC